Listed below are T cell receptor beta chains from one sample, sequenced in a study of OX40 agonist ivuxolimab in advanced cancers. Clones were sequenced by immunoSEQ multiplex PCR, and TCRdb holds only the in-frame ones, with some missing. This sample has 43,000 or so clones, with approximately 86% found just once. The sample consisted of CD4+ or CD8+ T cells sorted from blood, taken in a trial of the OX40 agonist ivuxolimab. These receptors came from an adult with an advanced solid tumor such as melanoma, head and neck, liver or kidney cancer. Both conserved end residues are part of each CDR3. The D gene is left open where the match is weak. Expanded clones are given a class, and other clones once, few, many or no size at all.

>TRBJ2-7|TRBV7-8|-|-
TGTGCCAGCAGCCCCCGGGACCCCCTATCCTACGAGCAGTACTTC
CASSPRDPLSYEQYF
>TRBJ2-3|TRBV11-2|TRBD1|once
TGTGCCAGCAGCAAAACTACAGGGGCTGAAACAGATACGCAGTATTTT
CASSKTTGAETDTQYF
>TRBJ1-5|TRBV7-8|-|-
TGTGCCAGCAGCCGAAGGCCCACCTCCTATAGCAATCAGCCCCAGCATTTT
CASSRRPTSYSNQPQHF
>TRBJ1-5|TRBV27|-|once
TGTGCCAGCAGTTTATGGGGAACTACCTGGGGCAATCAGCCCCAGCATTTT
CASSLWGTTWGNQPQHF
>TRBJ1-3|TRBV7-8|-|-
TGTGCCAGCAGCCCCGGTATACAGGCTTACTCTGGAAACACCATATATTTT
CASSPGIQAYSGNTIYF
>TRBJ2-1|TRBV11-2|-|-
TGTGCCAGCAGCTTAGTCAGGGACCTCAATGAGCAGTTCTTC
CASSLVRDLNEQFF
>TRBJ2-3|TRBV2|TRBD2|-
TGTGCCACGGGGGGGGGCGAAGATACGCAGTATTTT
CATGGGEDTQYF
>TRBJ2-7|TRBV7-9|-|-
TGTGCCAGCAGCTTACAGGGACAAAGCTCCTACGAGCAGTACTTC
CASSLQGQSSYEQYF
>TRBJ2-3|TRBV28|-|-
TGTGCCAGCAGTTCGCCATCAGGGCGCGCAGATACGCAGTATTTT
CASSSPSGRADTQYF
>TRBJ2-3|TRBV5-1|-|-
TGCGCCAGCAGCTCGAATCAGGGGGATACGCAGTATTTT
CASSSNQGDTQYF
>TRBJ2-3|TRBV6-5|-|-
TGTGCCAGCAGTTGGCAGGTCACAGATACGCAGTATTTT
CASSWQVTDTQYF
>TRBJ2-3|TRBV2|TRBD2|-
TGTGCCAGCAGTTGGGGGGACTACACAGATACGCAGTATTTT
CASSWGDYTDTQYF
>TRBJ2-1|TRBV5-1|TRBD2|-
TGCGCCAGCAGCCCATCTAGCGGGAGGGGGAATGAGCAGTTCTTC
CASSPSSGRGNEQFF
>TRBJ1-4|TRBV5-8|TRBD1|-
TGTGCCAGCAGCCCCGGACAGGGAACTAATGAAAAACTGTTTTTT
CASSPGQGTNEKLFF
>TRBJ2-3|TRBV7-9|-|-
TGTGCCAGCAGCTTAGTTGGTAGCACAGATACGCAGTATTTT
CASSLVGSTDTQYF
>TRBJ2-5|TRBV5-8|-|once
TGTGCCAGCAGCCAGGGCCTACAAGAGACCCAGTACTTC
CASSQGLQETQYF